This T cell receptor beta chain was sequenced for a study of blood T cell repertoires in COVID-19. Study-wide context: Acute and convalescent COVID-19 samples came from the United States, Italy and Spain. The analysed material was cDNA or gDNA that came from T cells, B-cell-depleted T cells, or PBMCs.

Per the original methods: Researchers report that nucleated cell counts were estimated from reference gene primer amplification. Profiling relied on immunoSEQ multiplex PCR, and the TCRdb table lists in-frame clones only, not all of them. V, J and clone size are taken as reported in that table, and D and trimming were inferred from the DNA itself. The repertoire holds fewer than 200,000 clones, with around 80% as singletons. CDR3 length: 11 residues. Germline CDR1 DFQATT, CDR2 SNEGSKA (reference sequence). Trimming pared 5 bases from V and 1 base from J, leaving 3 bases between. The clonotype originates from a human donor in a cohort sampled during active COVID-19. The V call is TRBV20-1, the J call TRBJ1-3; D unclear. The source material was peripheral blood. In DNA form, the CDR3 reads TGCAGTGCTCCTTCTGGAAACACCATATATTTT. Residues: CSAPSGNTIYF.